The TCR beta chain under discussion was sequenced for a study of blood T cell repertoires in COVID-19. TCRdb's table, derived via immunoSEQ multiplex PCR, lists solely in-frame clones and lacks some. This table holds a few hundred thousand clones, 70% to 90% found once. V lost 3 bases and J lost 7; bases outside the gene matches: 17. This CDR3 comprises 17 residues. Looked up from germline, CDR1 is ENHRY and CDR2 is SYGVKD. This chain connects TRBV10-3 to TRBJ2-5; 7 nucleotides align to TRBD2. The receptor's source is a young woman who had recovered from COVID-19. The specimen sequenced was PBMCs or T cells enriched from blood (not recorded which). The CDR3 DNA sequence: TGTGCCATCAGTGAAACCCCTCGGCGGGGCCGCGGGGGGACCCAGTACTTC. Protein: CAISETPRRGRGGTQYF.